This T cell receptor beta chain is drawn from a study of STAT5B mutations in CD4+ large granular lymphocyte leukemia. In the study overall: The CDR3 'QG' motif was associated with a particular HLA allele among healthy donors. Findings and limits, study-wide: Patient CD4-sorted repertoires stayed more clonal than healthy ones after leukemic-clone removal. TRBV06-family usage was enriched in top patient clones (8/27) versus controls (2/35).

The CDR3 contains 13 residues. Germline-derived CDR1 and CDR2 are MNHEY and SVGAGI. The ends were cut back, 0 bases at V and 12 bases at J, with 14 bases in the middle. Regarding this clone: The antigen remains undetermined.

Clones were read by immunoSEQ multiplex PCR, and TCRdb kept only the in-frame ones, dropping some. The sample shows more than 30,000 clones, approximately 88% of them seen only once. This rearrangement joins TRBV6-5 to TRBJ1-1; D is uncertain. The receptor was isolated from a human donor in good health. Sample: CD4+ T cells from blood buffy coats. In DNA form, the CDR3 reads TGTGCCAGCAGTTACTCCCCCCGGTACCAAACTTTCTTT. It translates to CASSYSPRYQTFF.